This T cell receptor (beta chain) was recovered during a study of beta chain features in type 1 diabetes. Notes on the study in general: Diminished insertions and augmented deletions at VDJ junctions characterized type 1 diabetes patients. In every one of the four CD4+ subsets, TCRB CDR3s were moderately but significantly shorter in Type 1 diabetes patients.

CDR3 length: 16 amino acids. From germline, CDR1 is SGDLS and CDR2 YYNGEE. Losses at the gene ends were 0 bases for V and 1 base for J; bases not matched to a gene: 4. As concerns this clone: The antigen is undetermined.

Using CD45RO/CCR7/CD25/CD127/CD95/CD27, CD4+ naive, central memory, regulatory and stem cell-like memory cells were sorted. Expressed TCRB transcripts were sequenced after all isolated RNA was converted to cDNA. The repertoire was sequenced with immunoSEQ multiplex PCR; TCRdb's copy has only in-frame clones and lacks some. The profile covers around 160,000 clones, with around 51% appearing a single time and under 0.5% taken by the ten largest. Sample: Tregs from blood. The chain combines TRBV9 with TRBJ2-1; 7 bases match TRBD2. The clonotype was recovered from a man aged 18 to 29 in good health. CDR3 DNA sequence: TGTGCCAGCAGCGTAGCTAGCGGAGGTTCCTACAATGAGCAGTTCTTC. Its protein is CASSVASGGSYNEQFF.